This TCR beta chain originates from a study of T cell responses to AZD1222 COVID-19 vaccine. V was cut by 1 base and J by 1 base, with 7 bases left in between. The CDR3 totals 15 residues. Germline CDR1 and CDR2: LGHDT and YNNKEL (reference sequence). Using immunoSEQ multiplex PCR, the repertoire was profiled, and TCRdb retains in-frame clones only, with some absent. The profile covers 95,000 to 150,000 clones, with around 89% appearing a single time and 4% to 5.5% taken by the ten largest. On this clone: Its antigen remains unknown.

Study findings and constraints: Donors were chiefly white British, with a greater number of females, and clonal diversity was perhaps underestimated.

V gene TRBV3-1 (or the pseudogene TRBV3-2) combines with J gene TRBJ1-4; D call uncertain. This receptor was identified in an adult in good health. The input for sequencing was peripheral blood, taken on day 0 of AZD1222 vaccination. The CDR3 region has the DNA TGTGCCAGCAGCCAAGGGCGCCAAACTAATGAAAAACTGTTTTTT. Translating gives CASSQGRQTNEKLFF.